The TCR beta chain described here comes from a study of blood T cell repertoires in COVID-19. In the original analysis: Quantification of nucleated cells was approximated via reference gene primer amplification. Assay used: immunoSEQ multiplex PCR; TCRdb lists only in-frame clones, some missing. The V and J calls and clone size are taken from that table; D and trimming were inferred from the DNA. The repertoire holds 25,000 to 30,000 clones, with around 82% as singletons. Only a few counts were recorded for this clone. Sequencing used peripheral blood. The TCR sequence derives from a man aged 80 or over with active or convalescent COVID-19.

The CDR3 here is CAISTDRDTQYF. The CDR3 bases are TGTGCCATCAGCACCGACAGGGATACGCAGTATTTT. The chain couples TRBV10-3 to TRBJ2-3; D may be TRBD1 (6 bases). The V gene lost 6 bases and the J gene lost 6 bases, with 10 bases spanning the gap. The germline V gene encodes CDR1 ENHRY and CDR2 SYGVKD. The CDR3 has 12 residues.